Below are 24 T cell receptor beta chains sequenced from a single sample in a study of blood T cell repertoires in COVID-19. Assay: immunoSEQ multiplex PCR; the TCRdb copy retains only in-frame clones and omits some. Here the sample spans more than 100,000 clones, roughly 82% being singletons. The sample was peripheral blood. These receptor sequences come from a human donor in a cohort sampled during active COVID-19.

This chain uses TRBV27 with TRBJ1-2, with 8 nucleotides matching TRBD1. This CDR3 region has 13 residues. Germline V gives CDR1 MNHEY, CDR2 SMNVEV (reference sequence). Losses at the gene ends were 5 bases for V and 6 bases for J; bases not matched to a gene: 5. CDR3 sequence: CASSIQGVNGYTF. The CDR3 DNA is TGTGCCAGCAGTATACAGGGGGTAAATGGCTACACCTTC.

The chain joins TRBV6-5 to TRBJ2-3; the match to TRBD1 covers 7 bases. V shed 2 bases and J 4 bases; nucleotides not matched to a gene: 9. Germline-derived CDR1 and CDR2 are MNHEY and SVGAGI. The CDR3 loop spans 16 amino acids. CDR3 sequence reads: CASSYNRGRSADTQYF. In DNA form, the CDR3 reads TGTGCCAGCAGTTACAACAGGGGAAGAAGCGCAGATACGCAGTATTTT.

This clone occurred once. J is TRBJ1-6 and V is TRBV3-1 (or the pseudogene TRBV3-2); 9 bases fit TRBD1. CDR1 is LGHDT and CDR2 is YNNKEL in the germline V gene (reference sequence). The CDR3 loop spans 16 amino acids. J gave up 8 bases and V 2 bases, and 7 bases lay outside the gene matches. The CDR3 nucleotides read TGTGCCAGCAGCCAAAGGCTTGGGACAGGGTATTCACCCCTCCACTTT. Translated: CASSQRLGTGYSPLHF.

V usage is TRBV3-1 (or the pseudogene TRBV3-2) and J usage is TRBJ1-2, with 7 bases matching TRBD1. J was trimmed by 10 bases and V by 0 bases; bases with no gene match: 8. The CDR3 runs 14 residues. Looked up from germline, CDR1 is LGHDT and CDR2 is YNNKEL (reference sequence). DNA of the CDR3: TGTGCCAGCAGCCAAGATTCGCCGGGACAGTACTACACCTTC. Protein product: CASSQDSPGQYYTF.

The chain recombines TRBV2 with TRBJ2-2; 8 bases fit TRBD2. The junction had 3 bases not matched to a gene; V was cut back by 2 bases and J by 1 base. The CDR3 sequence is 16 residues long. CDR1 and CDR2 (germline): SNHLY, FYNNEI. The CDR3 reads CASSEMAGGNTGELFF. Written as DNA, the CDR3 is TGTGCCAGCAGTGAAATGGCGGGGGGGAACACCGGGGAGCTGTTTTTT. Looking up the rest from reference TRBV2 and TRBJ2-2 gives the full variable domain: EPEVTQTPSHQVTQMGQEVILRCVPISNHLYFYWYRQILGQKVEFLVSFYNNEISEKSEIFDDQFSVERPDGSNFTLKIRSTKLEDSAMYFCASSEMAGGNTGELFFGEGSRLTVL.

Only one count was recorded for this clone. The CDR3 DNA follows: TGTGCCAGCAGTTTTCAGGACACAGATACGCAGTATTTT. Translating gives CASSFQDTDTQYF. The gene calls are TRBV12-3 or TRBV12-4 and TRBJ2-3; D unclear. The V end lost 3 bases, the J end lost 2 bases, and 6 bases lay between the germline ends. This CDR3 spans 13 amino acids.

This rearrangement joins TRBV19 to TRBJ1-3; D ambiguous. The V gene's germline CDR1 is LNHDA and CDR2 SQIVND (reference sequence). The V and J ends lost 7 bases and 0 bases respectively, with 10 bases between them. CDR3 size: 14 residues. CDR3 sequence: CASTETNSGNTIYF. In DNA form, the CDR3 reads TGTGCCAGTACTGAGACTAACTCTGGAAACACCATATATTTT.

The V and J genes are TRBV7-2 and TRBJ2-1, with 8 bases identical to TRBD1. The CDR3 spans 15 residues. Germline V lookup: CDR1 SGHTA, CDR2 FQGNSA. V was pared by 5 bases and J by 2 bases, with 5 bases of the junction left unmatched. This CDR3 reads CASSPLTGAYNEQFF. CDR3 coding DNA: TGTGCCAGCAGCCCATTGACAGGGGCCTACAATGAGCAGTTCTTC.

The CDR3 nucleotides read TGTGCCAGCAGCTTACGGGACACCGTTAACTATGGCTACACCTTC. Translation gives CASSLRDTVNYGYTF. This chain joins TRBV7-8 and TRBJ1-2; maybe TRBD1 (6 bases). V lost 2 bases to trimming and J lost 1 base, with 11 bases between them. The germline CDR1 and CDR2 sequences are SGHVS and FQNEAQ. The CDR3 has 15 residues.

The chain joins TRBV7-2 to TRBJ1-2; 10 nucleotides align to TRBD1. The J segment lost 6 bases and the V segment lost 0 bases, leaving 4 bases of the junction unmatched. The germline gives CDR1 SGHTA, CDR2 FQGNSA. The CDR3 length is 15 residues. CDR3 loop: CASSLATGGANGYTF. The CDR3 DNA reads TGTGCCAGCAGCTTAGCGACAGGGGGCGCGAATGGCTACACCTTC.

The gene calls are TRBV11-3 and TRBJ2-6; possibly TRBD2 for D (5 bases). Germline V gene sequence: CDR1 SGHNT, CDR2 YENEEA. The CDR3 has 14 residues. The V end was cut by 0 bases, the J end by 8 bases, with 8 bases between. The CDR3 protein is CASSLDRGTNVLTF. In DNA, the CDR3 is TGTGCCAGCAGCTTAGATCGGGGAACCAACGTCCTGACTTTC.

The chain joins TRBV3-1 (or the pseudogene TRBV3-2) to TRBJ2-3; 11 bases are a match to TRBD2. Unmatched junction bases numbered 11, after V lost 5 bases and J lost 4 bases. Germline V gene lookup returns CDR1 LGHDT and CDR2 YNNKEL (reference sequence). This CDR3 contains 17 residues. CDR3 sequence reads: CASSTHSGGAGADTQYF. In nucleotides, the CDR3 is TGTGCCAGCAGCACCCATAGCGGGGGGGCCGGGGCAGATACGCAGTATTTT.

V and J are TRBV9 and TRBJ2-1, with 7 positions matching TRBD1. The CDR3 is made up of 17 amino acids. Germline lookup yields CDR1 SGDLS and CDR2 YYNGEE. Trimming cost V 0 bases and J 0 bases; bases outside gene matches: 6. CDR3 bases: TGTGCCAGCAGCGTAGCCGGGGACAGATACTCCTACAATGAGCAGTTCTTC. It codes for CASSVAGDRYSYNEQFF.

J is TRBJ1-2 and V is TRBV4-2; D might be TRBD1 (6 bases). Germline V CDR1 and CDR2: LGHNA, YNFKEQ. Trimming took off 2 bases at V and 3 bases at J, with 13 bases between the two ends. The CDR3 is 15 residues long. CDR3 DNA sequence: TGTGCCAGCAGCCAACAGACAGGCACTGACTATGGCTACACCTTC. Protein sequence: CASSQQTGTDYGYTF.

This sequence joins TRBV11-2 and TRBJ2-1; TRBD2 matches at 10 bases. Germline V gene lookup returns CDR1 SGHAT and CDR2 FQNNGV. CDR3 size: 15 residues. V was clipped by 5 bases and J by 4 bases; unmatched bases: 5. Written as DNA, the CDR3 is TGTGCCAGCAGCAACCCTAGCGGGGGTTACAATGAGCAGTTCTTC. It specifies CASSNPSGGYNEQFF.

The rearrangement links TRBV25-1 to TRBJ1-2; D call uncertain. CDR3 size: 13 residues. CDR1 and CDR2 (germline): MGHDK, SYGVNS. Trimming shortened V by 3 bases and J by 2 bases, and 7 bases separated the two germline ends. CDR3 DNA: TGTGCCAGCAGTGAGGCCAGAAACTATGGCTACACCTTC. Its protein product is CASSEARNYGYTF.

The rearrangement links TRBV7-2 to TRBJ1-5; perhaps TRBD1 as D (6 bases). Germline V lookup: CDR1 SGHTA, CDR2 FQGNSA. The CDR3 totals 15 residues. Trimming left V 2 bases short and J 5 bases short, with 13 bases between. In DNA form, the CDR3 reads TGTGCCAGCAGCTTATGGGGGACACCAGATCAGCCCCAGCATTTT. Residues: CASSLWGTPDQPQHF.

The chain combines TRBV28 with TRBJ2-7; 10 bases line up with TRBD1. From germline, CDR1 is MDHEN and CDR2 SYDVKM. The CDR3 sequence is 14 residues long. The J segment lost 6 bases and the V segment lost 3 bases, leaving 5 bases of the junction unmatched. In DNA form, the CDR3 reads TGTGCCAGCAGTTTTAGCGGACAGGGGGGCGAGCAGTACTTC. Residues: CASSFSGQGGEQYF.

The CDR3 reads CAITTGDRAYGYTF. CDR3 in DNA: TGTGCCATCACCACCGGGGACAGGGCCTATGGCTACACCTTC. The chain recombines TRBV10-3 with TRBJ1-2; 9 bases map to TRBD1. Germline V gene lookup returns CDR1 ENHRY and CDR2 SYGVKD. This CDR3 is built from 14 residues. The V and J ends lost 7 bases and 4 bases, in that order; junction bases with no gene match: 7.

The chain links TRBV4-2 to TRBJ2-7; the D is unclear. V was clipped by 2 bases and J by 3 bases, with 20 bases between them. Germline V CDR1 and CDR2: LGHNA, YNFKEQ. The CDR3 is made up of 17 amino acids. The CDR3 sequence is CASSQRGGARNLYEQYF. CDR3 DNA sequence: TGTGCCAGCAGCCAACGCGGTGGCGCTAGGAACCTCTACGAGCAGTACTTC.

The chain uses TRBV5-6 and TRBJ2-2; TRBD1 matches 9 bases. CDR3 length: 17 amino acids. The germline V gene has CDR1 SGHDT and CDR2 YYEEEE. V was pared by 1 base and J by 1 base, with 5 bases of the junction left unmatched. CDR3 bases: TGTGCCAGCAGCTTGCGGCTGGGACAGGGGAACACCGGGGAGCTGTTTTTT. Its protein product is CASSLRLGQGNTGELFF. The full variable domain, with the rest looked up from reference TRBV5-6 and TRBJ2-2, is DAGVTQSPTHLIKTRGQQVTLRCSPKSGHDTVSWYQQALGQGPQFIFQYYEEEERQRGNFPDRFSGHQFPNYSSELNVNALLLGDSALYLCASSLRLGQGNTGELFFGEGSRLTVL.

A single count supports this clone. The CDR3 DNA follows: TGTGCCAGCAGCTTGGGGGGGACAGTTCCGAATGAAGCTTTCTTT. This codes for CASSLGGTVPNEAFF. The chain combines TRBV5-4 with TRBJ1-1; TRBD1 agrees at 7 bases. The CDR3 sequence is 15 residues long. The ends lost 0 bases at V and 7 bases at J; junction bases unmatched: 9. In germline, CDR1 is SGHNT, CDR2 YYREEE (reference sequence).

The rearrangement uses TRBV5-4 and TRBJ2-3; D remains unclear. The V gene lost 0 bases and the J gene lost 0 bases, with 11 bases spanning the gap. The CDR3 is 16 amino acids. Per germline, CDR1 SGHNT and CDR2 YYREEE (reference sequence). CDR3 DNA sequence: TGTGCCAGCAGCTTGGGGCCTCCGACTAGCACAGATACGCAGTATTTT. Its protein product is CASSLGPPTSTDTQYF.

J is TRBJ1-3 and V is TRBV18, with a tentative D call TRBD1 (5 bases). Per germline, CDR1 KGHSH and CDR2 LQKENI. The CDR3 length is 16 residues. V shed 3 bases and J shed 4 bases, with 16 bases lying between them. This CDR3 is CASSPEGREGGNTIYF. The CDR3 DNA sequence: TGTGCCAGCTCACCGGAGGGGAGAGAAGGCGGAAACACCATATATTTT.